What follows describes a single T cell receptor beta chain. Its antigen is still unknown. There are no base qualities to consult, and no much larger clone falls within one base. The entry originates in a study of OX40 agonist ivuxolimab in advanced cancers. At the level of the whole study: The costimulatory receptor OX40 (CD134) was targeted by ivuxolimab, a fully human IgG2 agonistic monoclonal antibody. The purpose of peripheral TCRbeta sequencing was to test whether ivuxolimab changed TCR sequence diversity and led to clonal T-cell expansion. Three dose-escalation patients achieved partial responses, one with hepatocellular carcinoma and two with cutaneous melanoma. Intravenous ivuxolimab was administered to patients every 2 weeks at six dose levels: 0.01, 0.1, 0.3, 1.5, 3 and 10 mg/kg. The dose-escalation cohort was roughly 80% male with a mean age of around 64 years, ranging from roughly 23 to 90. The monotherapy dose-escalation portion (N of about 49 patients) of the phase I ivuxolimab trial is reported in the paper. Of the approximately 53 patients in dose escalation, 19 had hepatocellular carcinoma, about 15 had melanoma, 9 had renal cell carcinoma and 9 had head and neck cancer. Patients were allowed to have had prior anti-PD-1, anti-PD-L1 or anti-CTLA-4 therapy, and around 37% of the dose-escalation patients had previously received checkpoint inhibitors. Findings and caveats that apply to the study as a whole: Partial responders in the 0.1-3.0 mg/kg groups had among the lowest normalized peripheral clonal expansion, especially among CD8+ T cells. After ivuxolimab, CD8+ T cells had more expanded clones than CD4+ T cells on average. The antigen specificity of the clonally expanded peripheral T cells was not determined. Low levels of normalized T-cell clonal expansion were also seen in some nonresponding patients. Clonal expansion of both CD4+ and CD8+ blood T cells was observed from baseline to week 6 at doses 0.1 to 3.0 mg/kg.

Patients with autoimmune disease history or receiving systemic immunosuppression were excluded from the trial. Peripheral blood for TCR sequencing was collected from all dose cohorts at baseline, on cycle 4 day 1, and on cycle 7 day 1. Samples came from an open-label, multicenter, first-in-human phase I dose-escalation trial of ivuxolimab. Adults with locally advanced or metastatic melanoma, renal cell carcinoma, hepatocellular carcinoma or head and neck squamous cell carcinoma were enrolled in the trial. Before TCR sequencing, CD4+ T cells and CD8+ T cells from peripheral blood were sorted into separate populations. To sequence the TCRbeta CDR3 region, genomic DNA was isolated from the sorted cells. TCRbeta CDR3 regions were sequenced using the immunoSEQ Assay. TCRdb took this table from immuneACCESS and kept in-frame rearrangements with V and J called. Such tables lack part of the clones; where checked against another copy, unresolved V genes explain under half of the gap, and the rest is unexplained. The sample yields roughly 93,000 clones; about 84% were counted once. Around 5.8% of the sample is taken by the ten largest.

The source was CD4+ or CD8+ T cells sorted from blood, collected in a trial of the OX40 agonist ivuxolimab. The source of this sequence is an adult with an advanced solid tumor such as melanoma, head and neck, liver or kidney cancer.

The nucleotide sequence reads TGTGCCATCAGTGAGTACGGGACTAGCGGGAGGAACGATGAGCAGTTCTTC. Translated, this gives CAISEYGTSGRNDEQFF. The V gene is TRBV10-3 and the J gene is TRBJ2-1, with 15 bases aligning to TRBD2. CDR1 and CDR2 are drawn from the germline V gene: ENHRY, SYGVKD. From cysteine to phenylalanine, the CDR3 is 17 amino acids long. The CDR3 DNA has 51 bases and is translated from base 1. V loses 1 base at its end and J loses 8 bases; junction bases beyond the gene matches: 6.